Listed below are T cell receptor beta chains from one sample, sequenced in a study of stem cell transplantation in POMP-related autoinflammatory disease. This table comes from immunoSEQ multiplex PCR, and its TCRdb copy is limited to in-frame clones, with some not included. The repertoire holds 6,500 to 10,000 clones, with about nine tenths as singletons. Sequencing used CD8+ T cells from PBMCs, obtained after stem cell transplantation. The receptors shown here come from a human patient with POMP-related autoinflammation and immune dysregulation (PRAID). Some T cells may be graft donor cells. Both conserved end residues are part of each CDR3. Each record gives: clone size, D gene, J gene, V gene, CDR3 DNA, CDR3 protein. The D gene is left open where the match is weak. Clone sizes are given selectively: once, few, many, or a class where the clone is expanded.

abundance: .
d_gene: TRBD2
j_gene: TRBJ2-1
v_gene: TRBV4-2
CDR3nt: TGTGCCAGCAGCCATTCCAGCGGGGGGTCACATGAGCAGTTCTTC
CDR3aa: CASSHSSGGSHEQFF

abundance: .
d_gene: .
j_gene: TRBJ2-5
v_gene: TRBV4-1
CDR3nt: TGCGCCAGCAGCCAAGTGGGGCAGGAGACCCAGTACTTC
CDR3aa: CASSQVGQETQYF

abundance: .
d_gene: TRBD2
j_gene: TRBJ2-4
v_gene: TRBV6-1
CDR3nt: TGTGCCAGCAGTGGAATCGTGATAGCGGGATCTGGGAACATTCAGTACTTC
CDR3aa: CASSGIVIAGSGNIQYF

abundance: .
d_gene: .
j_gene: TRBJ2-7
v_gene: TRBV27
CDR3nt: TGTGCCAGCAGTTTATGGGGGCGGAGGGGTTACGAGCAGTACTTC
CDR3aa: CASSLWGRRGYEQYF

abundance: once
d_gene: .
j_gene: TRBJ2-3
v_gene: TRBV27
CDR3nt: TGTGCCAGCAGTTCCCATCAGGGATACGATGCAGATACGCAGTATTTT
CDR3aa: CASSSHQGYDADTQYF

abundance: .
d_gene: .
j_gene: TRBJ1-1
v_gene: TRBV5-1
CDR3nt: TGCGCCAGCAGCTTGGGGGCCGGGATGAACACTGAAGCTTTCTTT
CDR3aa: CASSLGAGMNTEAFF

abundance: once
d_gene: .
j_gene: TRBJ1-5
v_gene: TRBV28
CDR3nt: TGTGCCAGCAGTTTACGACAGGTGTATAGCAATCAGCCCCAGCATTTT
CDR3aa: CASSLRQVYSNQPQHF

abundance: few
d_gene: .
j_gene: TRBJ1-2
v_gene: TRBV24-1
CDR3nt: TGTGCCACCGGGGGGGCTAACTATGGCTACACCTTC
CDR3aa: CATGGANYGYTF

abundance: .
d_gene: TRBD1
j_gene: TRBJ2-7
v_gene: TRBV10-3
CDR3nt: TGTGCCATCAGTGGACGTCCGGGACAGGGAGGGCAGTACTTC
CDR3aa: CAISGRPGQGGQYF

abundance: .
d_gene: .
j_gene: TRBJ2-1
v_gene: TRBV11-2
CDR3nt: TGTGCCAGCAGCTTAGCCAGGTTCTTTTACAATGAGCAGTTCTTC
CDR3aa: CASSLARFFYNEQFF

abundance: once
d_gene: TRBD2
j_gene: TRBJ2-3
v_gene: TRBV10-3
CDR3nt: TGTGCCATCAGTGAGACTCCGACTAGCGGGGGCACAGATACGCAGTATTTT
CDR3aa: CAISETPTSGGTDTQYF

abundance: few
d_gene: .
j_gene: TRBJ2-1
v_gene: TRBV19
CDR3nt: TGTGCCAGTAACCCCAAGGGCCTATCCAATGAGCAGTTCTTC
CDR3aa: CASNPKGLSNEQFF

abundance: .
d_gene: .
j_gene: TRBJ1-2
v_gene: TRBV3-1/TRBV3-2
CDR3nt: TGTGCCAGCAGCCAAGATGCAGGCGTTAGGCACACCTTC
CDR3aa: CASSQDAGVRHTF

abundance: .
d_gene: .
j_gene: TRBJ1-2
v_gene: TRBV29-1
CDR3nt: TGCAGCGTTGAAGAAGGGGAGAAGGATGGCTACACCTTC
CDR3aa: CSVEEGEKDGYTF

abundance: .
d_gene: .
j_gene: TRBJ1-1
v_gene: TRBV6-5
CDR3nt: TGTGCCAGCAGTCTGACGGCGGGGCCGAACACTGAAGCTTTCTTT
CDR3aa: CASSLTAGPNTEAFF

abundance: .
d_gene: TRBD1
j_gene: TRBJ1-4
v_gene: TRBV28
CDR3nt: TGTGCCAGCAGTTCACGGACAGGGGCTAATGAAAAACTGTTTTTT
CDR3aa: CASSSRTGANEKLFF

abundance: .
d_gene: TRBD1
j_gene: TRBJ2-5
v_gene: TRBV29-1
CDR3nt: TGCAGCGTTGAAGATCAGGGGGACCCGGAGACCCAGTACTTC
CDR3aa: CSVEDQGDPETQYF

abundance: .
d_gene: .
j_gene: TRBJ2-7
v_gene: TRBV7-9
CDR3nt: TGTGCCAGCAGCTTAGAGACGGGGGGCGCGGGTGAAGAGCAGTACTTC
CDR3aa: CASSLETGGAGEEQYF

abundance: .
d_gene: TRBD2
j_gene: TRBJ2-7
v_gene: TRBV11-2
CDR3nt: TGTGCCAGCAGCTACCTCGCGGCTAGCGGGAGCCTCTACGAGCAGTACTTC
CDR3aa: CASSYLAASGSLYEQYF

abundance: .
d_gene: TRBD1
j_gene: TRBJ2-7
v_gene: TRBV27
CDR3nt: TGTGCCAGCAGTTTAGCAGGGGGAATTTACGAGCAGTACTTC
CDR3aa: CASSLAGGIYEQYF

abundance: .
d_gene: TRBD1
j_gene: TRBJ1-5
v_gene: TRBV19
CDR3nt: TGTGCCAGTAGTAGTGGGACAGCGTATAGCAATCAGCCCCAGCATTTT
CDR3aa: CASSSGTAYSNQPQHF

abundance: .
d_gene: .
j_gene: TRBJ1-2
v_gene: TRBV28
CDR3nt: TGTGCCAGCAGTTTTCGGGGGGCTTTATCCTATGGCTACACCTTC
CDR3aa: CASSFRGALSYGYTF

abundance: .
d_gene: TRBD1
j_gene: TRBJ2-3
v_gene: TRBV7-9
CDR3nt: TGTGCCAGCAGCTCAGGACAGGGTGGCACAGATACGCAGTATTTT
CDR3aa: CASSSGQGGTDTQYF

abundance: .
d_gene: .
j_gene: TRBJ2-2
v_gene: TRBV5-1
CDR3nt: TGCGCCAGCAGGAGCCTCGGGACAACGAACACCGGGGAGCTGTTTTTT
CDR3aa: CASRSLGTTNTGELFF

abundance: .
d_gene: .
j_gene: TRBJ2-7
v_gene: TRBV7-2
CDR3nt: TGTGCCAGCAGCTCATTGGACGACGCGGACCCCTACGAGCAGTACTTC
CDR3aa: CASSSLDDADPYEQYF

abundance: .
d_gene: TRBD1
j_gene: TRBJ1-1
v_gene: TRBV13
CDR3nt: TGTGCCAGCAGCTTATTCGGGACAGAGAACACTGAAGCTTTCTTT
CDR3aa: CASSLFGTENTEAFF

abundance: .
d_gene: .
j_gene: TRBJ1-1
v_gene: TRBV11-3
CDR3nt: TGTGCCAGCAGCTTGACCGTGAACACTGAAGCTTTCTTT
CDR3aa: CASSLTVNTEAFF

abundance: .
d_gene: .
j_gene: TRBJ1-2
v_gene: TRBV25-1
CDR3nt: TGTGCCAGCAGTGAATATGTGGGGAGCGATGGCTACACCTTC
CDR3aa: CASSEYVGSDGYTF

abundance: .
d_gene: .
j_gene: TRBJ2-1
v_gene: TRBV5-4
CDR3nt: TGTGCCAGCAGCCCCGGGACCAACAAACCGGTCTTC
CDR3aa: CASSPGTNKPVF

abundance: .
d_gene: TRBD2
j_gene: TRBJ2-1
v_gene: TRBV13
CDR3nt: TGTGCCAGCAGCGACCTAAATGTGGGAGGGCGGAATGAGCAGTTCTTC
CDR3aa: CASSDLNVGGRNEQFF

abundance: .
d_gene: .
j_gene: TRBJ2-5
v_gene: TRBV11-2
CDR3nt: TGTGCCAGCAGCCCGATAATTAGCGCTATCCAAGAGACCCAGTACTTC
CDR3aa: CASSPIISAIQETQYF

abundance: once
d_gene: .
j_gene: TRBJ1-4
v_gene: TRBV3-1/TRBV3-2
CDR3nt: TGTGCCAGCAGCCTTCAAGGGACCCCGGTTGAAAAACTGTTTTTT
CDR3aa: CASSLQGTPVEKLFF

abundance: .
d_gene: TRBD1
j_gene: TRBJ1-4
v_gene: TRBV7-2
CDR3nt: TGTGCCAGCAGCGGACAGGGGGACTTCAATGAAAAACTGTTTTTT
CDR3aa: CASSGQGDFNEKLFF

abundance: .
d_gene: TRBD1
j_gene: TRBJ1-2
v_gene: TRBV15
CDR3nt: TGTGCCACCAGCGAGGGGGCGAGGTATGGCTACACCTTC
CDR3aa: CATSEGARYGYTF

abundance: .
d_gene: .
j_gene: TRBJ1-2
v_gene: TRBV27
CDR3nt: TGTGCCAGCAGTTTATATTCAGGGGACAACTATGGCTACACCTTC
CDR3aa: CASSLYSGDNYGYTF

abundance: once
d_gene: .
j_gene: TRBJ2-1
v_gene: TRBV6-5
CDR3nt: TGTGCCAGCAGTTATTACCGGGACAATGAGCAGTTCTTC
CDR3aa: CASSYYRDNEQFF

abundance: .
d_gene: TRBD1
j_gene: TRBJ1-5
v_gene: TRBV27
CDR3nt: TGTGCCAGCCGCCTCTCGACAGGGAGCAATCAGCCCCAGCATTTT
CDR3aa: CASRLSTGSNQPQHF

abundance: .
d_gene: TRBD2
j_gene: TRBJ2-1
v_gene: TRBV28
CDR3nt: TGTGCCAGCAGTTTTAGCGGGTACAATGAGCAGTTCTTC
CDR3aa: CASSFSGYNEQFF